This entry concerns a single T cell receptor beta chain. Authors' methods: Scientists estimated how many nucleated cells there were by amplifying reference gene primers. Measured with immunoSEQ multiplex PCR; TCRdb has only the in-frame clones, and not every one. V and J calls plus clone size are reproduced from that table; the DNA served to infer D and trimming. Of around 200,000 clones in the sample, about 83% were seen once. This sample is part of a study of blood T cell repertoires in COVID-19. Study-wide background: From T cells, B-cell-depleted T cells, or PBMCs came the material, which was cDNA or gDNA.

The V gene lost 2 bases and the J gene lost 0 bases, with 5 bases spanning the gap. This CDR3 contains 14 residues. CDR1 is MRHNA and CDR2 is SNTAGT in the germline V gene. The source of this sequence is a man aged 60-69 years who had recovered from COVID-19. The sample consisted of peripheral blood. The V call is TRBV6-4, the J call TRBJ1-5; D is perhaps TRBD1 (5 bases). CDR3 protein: CASSDDSSNQPQHF. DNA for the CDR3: TGTGCCAGCAGTGACGACAGTAGCAATCAGCCCCAGCATTTT.